This record covers a single TCR beta chain. Its antigen is currently unknown. PCR employed 60 Vbeta and 13 Jbeta primers. Some clones are missing from TCRdb's copy, which holds only in-frame ones; the method was immunoSEQ multiplex PCR. Among around 200,000 clones listed, around three quarters were seen once. The source of the sample is a study of cytomegalovirus exposure and HLA in healthy donors. Study-wide context: Tens of millions of unique TCR sequences came from HLA-typed donors in an early release. Points from the study as a whole: An analysis was carried out at a later point. It showed that HLA-associated TCR beta chains were more clonally expanded than equally common non-associated chains.

Every donor was a healthy person donating bone marrow. The V segment lost 2 bases and the J segment 2 bases; nucleotides outside the gene matches: 7. This CDR3 has 16 residues. Germline lookup yields CDR1 SGHNT and CDR2 YYREEE (reference sequence). This chain uses TRBV5-4 with TRBJ2-3; 8 bases are a match to TRBD2. The material sequenced was PBMCs. This clonotype was sampled from a woman aged 30 to 39 in good health and CMV-seropositive. Here the CDR3 DNA reads TGTGCCAGCAGCTTTCCCACTAGCGGTCCCACAGATACGCAGTATTTT. Residues: CASSFPTSGPTDTQYF.